In its sample, the clone carrying this T cell receptor beta chain was seen once. Its specificity is not known. This sample is part of a study of graft-versus-host responses after intestinal transplantation. Study information: As for transplant type, recipients had multivisceral, liver-intestinal, or isolated intestinal grafts.

Germline CDR1 LGHNA, CDR2 YNFKEQ. Losses at the gene ends were 1 base for V and 6 bases for J; bases not matched to a gene: 10. This CDR3 has 17 amino acids. Some clones are missing from TCRdb's copy, which holds only in-frame ones; the method was immunoSEQ multiplex PCR. The repertoire holds 100,000 to 130,000 clones, with roughly 86% as singletons. Material: unstimulated CD4+ T cells sorted from spleen or lymph node cells, obtained before transplant. The TCR was taken from a human donor who was the organ donor for an intestinal transplant. The gene calls are TRBV4-2 and TRBJ2-1, with 9 bases lining up with TRBD2. The CDR3 DNA reads as TGTGCCAGCAGCCAAGTTAGCGGCGGGAGGGCCCTCAATGAGCAGTTCTTC. It is translated as CASSQVSGGRALNEQFF.